Below are 25 T cell receptor beta chains sequenced from a single sample in a study of shared clonotypes between healthy human individuals. Data came from immunoSEQ multiplex PCR; TCRdb stores just in-frame clones and leaves some out. The sample lists approximately 1.1 million clones, approximately 80% occurring once. Sample: memory CD4+ T cells from PBMCs. The subset: CD45RA-negative fraction. The receptors stem from a man younger than 30 in good health. Some clones in this sample may be carry-over from other donors' samples.

This clone was detected ten times or more. The CDR3 here is CASSYSRQGMNEQYF. The CDR3 DNA is TGTGCCAGCAGTTACTCAAGACAGGGGATGAACGAGCAGTACTTC. The chain has TRBV6-5 and TRBJ2-7; 8 bases map to TRBD1. Trimming took 0 bases from V and 5 from J; bases not matched to a gene: 6. The CDR3 runs to 15 residues. Per germline, CDR1 MNHEY and CDR2 SVGAGI.

A remark on this clone: An end of the junction does not agree with germline; a read error may underlie this. The chain joins TRBV14 to TRBJ1-1; D possibly corresponds to TRBD1 (5 bases). Germline V gene sequence: CDR1 SGHDN, CDR2 FVKESK. The CDR3 is 12 residues long. CDR3 region: CASSPQGTRPLF. CDR3 coding DNA: TGTGCCAGCAGCCCCCAGGGAACCCGACCCCTCTTT.

The rearrangement links TRBV4-3 to TRBJ2-2; 10 bases are shared with TRBD2. Trimming at V came to 3 bases and at J to 4 bases, leaving 5 bases not matched to a gene. The CDR3 has 16 residues. CDR1 and CDR2 from the germline V gene are LGHNA and YSLEER. The CDR3 nucleotides are TGCGCCAGCAGCCATAGGACTAGCGGTATCACCGGGGAGCTGTTTTTT. Protein: CASSHRTSGITGELFF.

In nucleotides, the CDR3 is TGTGCCAGCAGTCCCTTGACTAGTATTGAGCAGTTCTTC. It codes for CASSPLTSIEQFF. The chain links TRBV28 to TRBJ2-1; possibly TRBD2 for D (6 bases). Germline CDR1 is MDHEN and CDR2 is SYDVKM. This CDR3 contains 13 residues. V dropped 5 bases and J dropped 9 bases, with 14 bases sitting between them.

There are a few counts of this clone. This sample includes further DNA sequences coding for the same CDR3. This sequence joins TRBV5-1 and TRBJ1-4, with D tentatively TRBD1 (5 bases). Germline CDR1 is SGHRS and CDR2 is YFSETQ. The CDR3 spans 15 residues. Trimming pared 4 bases from V and 0 bases from J, leaving 10 bases between. The CDR3 nucleotides read TGCGCCAGCAGCCGGGAGGGGACAACTAATGAAAAACTGTTTTTT. This translates into CASSREGTTNEKLFF.

CDR3 in DNA: TGTGCCAGCAGCTTACAATACGAGCAGTACTTC. The encoded protein is CASSLQYEQYF. J is TRBJ2-7 and V is TRBV14; D remains unclear. The germline V gene encodes CDR1 SGHDN and CDR2 FVKESK. CDR3 size: 11 residues. Trimming left V 5 bases short and J 4 bases short, with 6 bases between.

The chain employs TRBV29-1 and TRBJ2-2; 7 nucleotides line up with TRBD1. CDR1 and CDR2 (germline): SQVTM, ANQGSEA. V shed 6 bases, J shed 1 base, and the junction held 5 bases outside the gene matches. CDR3 length equals 14 residues. CDR3 DNA sequence: TGCAGCGTCCGCGGACAGGTGAACACCGGGGAGCTGTTTTTT. Protein sequence: CSVRGQVNTGELFF.

The V and J genes are TRBV7-2 and TRBJ2-7; D may be TRBD1 (5 bases). Trimming removed 3 bases from V and 0 bases from J, with 9 bases in between. Germline V gives CDR1 SGHTA, CDR2 FQGNSA. The CDR3 has 14 residues. CDR3 sequence reads: CASSFTGSSYEQYF. The CDR3 DNA follows: TGTGCCAGCAGCTTTACAGGAAGCTCCTACGAGCAGTACTTC.

This chain joins TRBV28 and TRBJ2-5; D is unresolved. Germline loops: CDR1 MDHEN, CDR2 SYDVKM. The CDR3 loop spans 14 amino acids. V was shortened by 3 bases and J by 3 bases, with 11 bases between the two germline ends. CDR3: CASSFRPPKETQYF. CDR3 sequence (DNA): TGTGCCAGCAGTTTCCGACCGCCTAAAGAGACCCAGTACTTC.

The rearrangement links TRBV2 to TRBJ1-1; TRBD1 is a possible D gene (5 bases). Germline CDR1 is SNHLY and CDR2 is FYNNEI. CDR3 size: 13 residues. Trimming removed 2 bases at V and 8 bases at J, with 12 bases between. DNA for the CDR3: TGTGCCAGCAGTGAATTTAGGGGCCCGGAAGCTTTCTTT. The encoded protein is CASSEFRGPEAFF. Variable domain in full (rest from reference TRBV2 and TRBJ1-1): EPEVTQTPSHQVTQMGQEVILRCVPISNHLYFYWYRQILGQKVEFLVSFYNNEISEKSEIFDDQFSVERPDGSNFTLKIRSTKLEDSAMYFCASSEFRGPEAFFGQGTRLTVV.

The chain has TRBV7-3 and TRBJ1-1, with 7 bases matching TRBD1. V lost 1 base and J lost 6; bases outside the gene matches: 8. This CDR3 is 15 amino acids long. Germline V CDR1 and CDR2: SGHTA, FQGTGA. The CDR3 coding sequence is TGTGCCAGCAGCTTAAATTCTCTGCAGGGGGCTGAAGCTTTCTTT. Its protein is CASSLNSLQGAEAFF.

About this clone itself: This CDR3 is also generated by other DNA sequences in the sample. The rearrangement uses TRBV6-1 and TRBJ2-5; 8 nucleotides agree with TRBD1. V was pared by 6 bases and J by 5 bases, with 8 bases of the junction left unmatched. From germline, CDR1 is MNHNS and CDR2 SASEGT. The CDR3 is 14 amino acids. CDR3 residues: CASRRGQGGETQYF. CDR3 nucleotides: TGTGCCAGCAGACGAGGACAGGGCGGGGAGACCCAGTACTTC.

The chain uses TRBV4-1 and TRBJ2-1, with D perhaps assigned TRBD1 or TRBD2 (5 bases each). This CDR3 has 15 residues. Germline CDR1 MGHRA, CDR2 YSYEKL. V was pared by 1 base and J by 6 bases, with 13 bases between. CDR3 bases: TGCGCCAGCAGCCAAGTGGGGGAGTGGGCCAATGAGCAGTTCTTC. Translation: CASSQVGEWANEQFF.

This clone was seen more than once but under ten times. The CDR3 coding sequence is TGCAGCGTTGACGCAGCCGGGAACACTGAAGCTTTCTTT. Amino acid sequence: CSVDAAGNTEAFF. The chain is built from TRBV29-1 and TRBJ1-1; the D is unclear. The CDR3 spans 13 residues. V was trimmed by 3 bases and J by 1 base, leaving 9 bases between them. CDR1 and CDR2 from the germline V gene are SQVTM and ANQGSEA.

J is TRBJ2-1 and V is TRBV7-2; perhaps TRBD2 as D (5 bases). This CDR3 comprises 17 residues. V lost 6 bases and J lost 4, with 22 bases in between. The germline gives CDR1 SGHTA, CDR2 FQGNSA. This chain's CDR3 is CASSQIHRLGGYNEQFF. The CDR3, as DNA: TGTGCCAGCAGTCAAATCCATCGGTTAGGAGGATACAATGAGCAGTTCTTC.

V is TRBV7-9 and J is TRBJ2-1; 10 bases line up with TRBD2. Trimming cost V 5 bases and J 16 bases; bases outside gene matches: 11. CDR3 length: 13 residues. Germline CDR1 reads SEHNR; CDR2 reads FQNEAQ (reference sequence). The CDR3 region is CASSPQKREGLFF. For the CDR3, the DNA is TGTGCCAGCAGCCCTCAGAAGCGGGAGGGCCTCTTCTTC.

The table lists this clone with a count of one. The chain is built from TRBV10-3 and TRBJ2-1, with 11 positions matching TRBD1. V dropped 9 bases and J dropped 8; count of bases not matched to a gene: 9. CDR1 and CDR2 (germline): ENHRY, SYGVKD. This CDR3 has 14 amino acids. The CDR3 sequence: CAISGTGGVDEQFF. DNA of the CDR3: TGTGCCATAAGCGGGACAGGGGGGGTCGATGAGCAGTTCTTC.

This chain's CDR3 is CAISRLDGGQGSGRAGYNEQFF. The CDR3 DNA reads TGTGCCATCAGTCGACTAGACGGGGGGCAAGGTAGCGGGAGGGCCGGCTACAATGAGCAGTTCTTC. V and J are TRBV10-3 and TRBJ2-1; 11 nucleotides line up with TRBD2. Germline CDR1 reads ENHRY; CDR2 reads SYGVKD. Trimming at V came to 5 bases and at J to 3 bases, leaving 24 bases not matched to a gene. The CDR3 covers 22 residues.

The chain combines TRBV19 with TRBJ2-3; 14 bases line up with TRBD2. This CDR3 region has 17 residues. From germline, CDR1 is LNHDA and CDR2 SQIVND (reference sequence). Unmatched junction bases numbered 9, after V lost 6 bases and J lost 4 bases. The CDR3 reads CASSRGLAGESADTQYF. CDR3 nucleotides: TGTGCCAGTAGCAGGGGACTAGCGGGAGAGTCAGCAGATACGCAGTATTTT.

V and J are TRBV29-1 and TRBJ2-2, with unresolved D. The CDR3 extends over 13 amino acids. Germline lookup yields CDR1 SQVTM and CDR2 ANQGSEA. Trimming stripped 5 bases from V and 7 bases from J, with 14 bases between. CDR3 sequence reads: CSVSPTPNGELFF. The CDR3 DNA reads as TGCAGCGTTTCCCCAACCCCCAACGGGGAGCTGTTTTTT.

V and J are TRBV5-1 and TRBJ2-5; perhaps D is TRBD1 or TRBD2 (5 bases each). Deletions cut 0 bases from V and 5 bases from J, with 14 bases between. The CDR3 spans 15 residues. The germline CDR1 and CDR2 sequences are SGHRS and YFSETQ. CDR3 region: CASSLAVRGQETQYF. The CDR3 DNA is TGCGCCAGCAGCTTGGCCGTCCGGGGCCAGGAGACCCAGTACTTC.

The gene calls are TRBV5-1 and TRBJ2-7; D uncertain. The CDR3 spans 12 residues. V lost 5 bases and J lost 3, with 9 bases in between. Germline CDR1 reads SGHRS; CDR2 reads YFSETQ. The CDR3 spells CASRADHYEQYF. The CDR3 DNA is TGCGCCAGCAGGGCGGACCACTACGAGCAGTACTTC.

The chain employs TRBV7-8 and TRBJ2-3; 8 bases are shared with TRBD1. The CDR3 sequence is 16 residues long. V was clipped by 7 bases and J by 5 bases; unmatched bases: 14. Germline CDR1 reads SGHVS; CDR2 reads FQNEAQ. DNA for the CDR3: TGTGCCAGCATTACAACATTTCCAGGGGGCGAAGATACGCAGTATTTT. It codes for CASITTFPGGEDTQYF.

This clone showed up many times. The chain has TRBV28 and TRBJ2-3, with 9 bases aligning to TRBD1. Trimming removed 4 bases from V and 2 bases from J; junction bases left unmatched: 7. Germline V gene lookup returns CDR1 MDHEN and CDR2 SYDVKM. This CDR3 has 16 amino acids. For the CDR3, the DNA is TGTGCCAGCAGTTGGGGGGGACAGGGCTTCACAGATACGCAGTATTTT. It yields the protein CASSWGGQGFTDTQYF.

The rearrangement uses TRBV5-3 and TRBJ2-3, with D perhaps assigned TRBD1 or TRBD2 (5 bases each). TRBV5-3 is reported as an ORF; its role is uncertain. V was trimmed by 1 base and J by 3 bases, leaving 15 bases between them. The CDR3 extends over 16 amino acids. This CDR3 reads CARSLFRGGLTDTQYF. The CDR3 DNA follows: TGTGCCAGAAGCTTGTTTAGGGGCGGGTTGACAGATACGCAGTATTTT.